This T cell receptor beta chain was found in a study of blood T cell repertoires in COVID-19. Study as a whole: From the United States, Italy and Spain came samples of acute and convalescent COVID-19. From T cells, B-cell-depleted T cells, or PBMCs came the material, which was cDNA or gDNA.

Here immunoSEQ multiplex PCR was the method, and the copy in TCRdb shows in-frame clones only, minus some. The sample holds over 60,000 clones, 90% seen once. This CDR3 comprises 15 residues. Trimming cost V 5 bases and J 4 bases; bases outside gene matches: 7. Germline-derived CDR1 and CDR2 are SEHNR and FQNEAQ (reference sequence). The genes are TRBV7-9 and TRBJ2-1; 8 positions agree with TRBD1. Sequenced: peripheral blood. The TCR originated in a man in his forties or fifties with COVID-19, enrolled during active disease. The CDR3 spells CASSRDRRAYNEQFF. Written as DNA, the CDR3 is TGTGCCAGCAGCCGGGACAGGAGGGCTTACAATGAGCAGTTCTTC.